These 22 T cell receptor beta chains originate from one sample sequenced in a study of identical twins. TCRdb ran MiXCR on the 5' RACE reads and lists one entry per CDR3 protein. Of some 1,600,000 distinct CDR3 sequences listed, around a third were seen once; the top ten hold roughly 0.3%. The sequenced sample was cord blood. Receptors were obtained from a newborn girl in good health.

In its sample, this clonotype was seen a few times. The CDR3 coding sequence is TGTGCCAGCAGTGAATACGGGGGCGATAATTCACCCCTCCACTTT. As protein: CASSEYGGDNSPLHF. The chain combines TRBV2 with TRBJ1-6; TRBD1 is a possible D gene (6 bases). CDR1 and CDR2 (germline): SNHLY, FYNNEI. The V end was cut by 2 bases, the J end by 5 bases, with 10 bases between. The CDR3 has 15 residues.

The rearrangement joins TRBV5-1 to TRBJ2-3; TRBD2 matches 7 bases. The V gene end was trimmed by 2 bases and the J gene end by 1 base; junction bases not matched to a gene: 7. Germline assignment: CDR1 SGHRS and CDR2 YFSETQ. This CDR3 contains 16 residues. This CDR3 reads CASSFATSPGTDTQYF. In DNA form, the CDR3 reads TGCGCCAGCAGCTTCGCGACTAGCCCGGGCACAGATACGCAGTATTTT.

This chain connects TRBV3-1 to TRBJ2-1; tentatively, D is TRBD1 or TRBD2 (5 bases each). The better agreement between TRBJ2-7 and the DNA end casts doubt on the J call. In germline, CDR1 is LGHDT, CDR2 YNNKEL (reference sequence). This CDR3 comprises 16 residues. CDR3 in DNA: TGTGCCAGCAGCCAAGATGGGACCAGCTCCTACAATGAGCAGTACTTC. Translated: CASSQDGTSSYNEQYF.

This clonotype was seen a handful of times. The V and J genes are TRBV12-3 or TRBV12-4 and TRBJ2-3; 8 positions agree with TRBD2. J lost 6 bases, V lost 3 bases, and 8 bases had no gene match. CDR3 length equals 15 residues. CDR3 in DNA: TGTGCCAGCAGTTTTAGGGGACTAGTGTGGGATACGCAGTATTTT. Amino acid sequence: CASSFRGLVWDTQYF.

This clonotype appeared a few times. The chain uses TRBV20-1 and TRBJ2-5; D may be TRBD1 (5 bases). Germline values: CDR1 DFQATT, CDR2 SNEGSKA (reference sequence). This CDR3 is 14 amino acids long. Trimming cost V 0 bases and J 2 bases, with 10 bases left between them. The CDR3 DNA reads TGCAGTGCTAGAGACGGGCAGGGTCAAGAGACCCAGTACTTC. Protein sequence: CSARDGQGQETQYF.

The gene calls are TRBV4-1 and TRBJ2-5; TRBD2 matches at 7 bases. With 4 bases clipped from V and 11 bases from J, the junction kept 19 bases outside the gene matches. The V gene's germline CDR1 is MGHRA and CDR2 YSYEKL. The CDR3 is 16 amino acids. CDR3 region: CASSRRLAPSDNEQYF. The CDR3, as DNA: TGCGCCAGCAGCCGTAGACTAGCCCCCTCGGACAATGAGCAGTACTTC.

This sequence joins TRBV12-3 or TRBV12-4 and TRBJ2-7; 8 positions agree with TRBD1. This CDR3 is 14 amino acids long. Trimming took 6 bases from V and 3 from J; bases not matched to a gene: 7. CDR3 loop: CASSSRDRNYEQYF. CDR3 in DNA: TGTGCCAGCAGCTCCCGGGACAGGAACTACGAGCAGTACTTC.

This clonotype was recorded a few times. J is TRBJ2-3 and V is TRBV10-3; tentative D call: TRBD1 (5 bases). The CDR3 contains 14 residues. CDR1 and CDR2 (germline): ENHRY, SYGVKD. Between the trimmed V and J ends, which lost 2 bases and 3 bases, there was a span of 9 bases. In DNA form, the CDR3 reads TGTGCCATCAGTGAGACCAGACAGACAGATACGCAGTATTTT. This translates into CAISETRQTDTQYF.

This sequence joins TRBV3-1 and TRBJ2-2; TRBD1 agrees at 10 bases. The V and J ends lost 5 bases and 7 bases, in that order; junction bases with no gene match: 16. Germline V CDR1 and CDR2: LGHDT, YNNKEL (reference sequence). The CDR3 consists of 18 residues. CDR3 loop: CASSSLFRQGARVGELFF. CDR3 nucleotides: TGTGCCAGCAGCTCGCTTTTCAGACAGGGGGCCAGGGTCGGGGAGCTGTTTTTT.

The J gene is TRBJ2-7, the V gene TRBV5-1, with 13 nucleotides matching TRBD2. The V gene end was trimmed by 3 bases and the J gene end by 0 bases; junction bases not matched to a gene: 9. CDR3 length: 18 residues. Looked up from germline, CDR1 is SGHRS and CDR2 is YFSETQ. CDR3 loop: CASSSGLAGASISYEQYF. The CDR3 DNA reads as TGCGCCAGCAGCTCCGGACTAGCGGGGGCCTCGATCTCCTACGAGCAGTACTTC.

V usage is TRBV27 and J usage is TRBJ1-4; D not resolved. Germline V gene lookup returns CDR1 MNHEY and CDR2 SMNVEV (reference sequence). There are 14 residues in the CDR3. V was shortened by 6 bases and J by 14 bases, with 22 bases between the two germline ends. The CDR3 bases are TGTGCCAGCAGGCCTTTTGGAGGGATGGGAAAGCTGTTTTTT. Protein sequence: CASRPFGGMGKLFF.

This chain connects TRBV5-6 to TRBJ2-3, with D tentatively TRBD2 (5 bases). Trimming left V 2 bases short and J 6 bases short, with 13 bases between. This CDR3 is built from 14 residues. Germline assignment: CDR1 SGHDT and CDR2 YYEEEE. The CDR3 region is CASSFGIPGDTQYF. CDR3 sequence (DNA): TGTGCCAGCAGCTTCGGGATACCCGGGGATACGCAGTATTTT.

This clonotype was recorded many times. The DNA for the CDR3 is TGTGCCAGCAGCTTAAGTCGGTTCGGATCCTCTATGGGTGTAGAGCAGTTCTTC. As protein: CASSLSRFGSSMGVEQFF. This chain connects TRBV11-2 to TRBJ2-1; D not resolved. CDR1 and CDR2 (germline): SGHAT, FQNNGV. The V gene lost 2 bases and the J gene lost 10 bases, with 27 bases spanning the gap. CDR3 size: 18 residues.

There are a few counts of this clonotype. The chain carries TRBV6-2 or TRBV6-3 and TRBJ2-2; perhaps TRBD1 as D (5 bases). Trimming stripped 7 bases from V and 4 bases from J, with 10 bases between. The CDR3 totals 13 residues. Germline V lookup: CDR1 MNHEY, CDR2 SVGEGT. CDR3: CASTQGVTGELFF. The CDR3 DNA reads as TGTGCCAGCACGCAGGGCGTCACCGGGGAGCTGTTTTTT.

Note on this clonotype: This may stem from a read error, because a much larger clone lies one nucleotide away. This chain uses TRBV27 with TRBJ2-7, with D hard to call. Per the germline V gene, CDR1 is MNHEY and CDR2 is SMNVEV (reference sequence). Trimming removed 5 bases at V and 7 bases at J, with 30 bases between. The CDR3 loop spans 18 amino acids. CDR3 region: CASSPLRGPHSYVNEQYF. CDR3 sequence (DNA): TGTGCCAGCAGTCCCCTCCGCGGACCCCACTCTTACGTGAATGAGCAGTACTTC.

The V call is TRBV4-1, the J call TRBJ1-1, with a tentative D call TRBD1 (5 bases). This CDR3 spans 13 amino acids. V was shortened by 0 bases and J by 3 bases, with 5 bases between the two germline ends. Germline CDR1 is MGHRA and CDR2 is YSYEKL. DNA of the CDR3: TGCGCCAGCAGCCAAGAGGGGCACACTGAAGCTTTCTTT. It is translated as CASSQEGHTEAFF.

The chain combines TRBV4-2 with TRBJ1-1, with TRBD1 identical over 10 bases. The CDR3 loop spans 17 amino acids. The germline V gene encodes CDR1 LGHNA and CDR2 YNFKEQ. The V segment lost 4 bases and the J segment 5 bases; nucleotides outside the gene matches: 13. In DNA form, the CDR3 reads TGTGCCAGCAGCCGATCGTCCGGGACAGGGGAAGCGACTGAAGCTTTCTTT. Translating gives CASSRSSGTGEATEAFF.

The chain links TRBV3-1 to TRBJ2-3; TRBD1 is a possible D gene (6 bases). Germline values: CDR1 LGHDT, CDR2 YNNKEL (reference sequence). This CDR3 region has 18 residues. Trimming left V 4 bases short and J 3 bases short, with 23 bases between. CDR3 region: CASSLNYYRVEGTDTQYF. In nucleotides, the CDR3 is TGTGCCAGCAGCCTCAACTACTACAGGGTTGAAGGGACAGATACGCAGTATTTT.

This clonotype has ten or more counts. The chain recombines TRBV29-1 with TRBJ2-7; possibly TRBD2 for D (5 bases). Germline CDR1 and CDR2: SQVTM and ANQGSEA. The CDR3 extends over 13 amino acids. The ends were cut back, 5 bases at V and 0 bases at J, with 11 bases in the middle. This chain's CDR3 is CSVSQRSSYEQYF. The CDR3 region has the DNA TGCAGCGTTAGTCAGCGGAGCTCCTACGAGCAGTACTTC.

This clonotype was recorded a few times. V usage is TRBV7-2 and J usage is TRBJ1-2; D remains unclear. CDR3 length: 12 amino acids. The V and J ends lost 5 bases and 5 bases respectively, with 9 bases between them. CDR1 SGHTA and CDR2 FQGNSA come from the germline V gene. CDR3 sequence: CASSHPSYGYTF. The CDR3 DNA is TGTGCCAGCAGCCACCCTAGTTATGGCTACACCTTC.

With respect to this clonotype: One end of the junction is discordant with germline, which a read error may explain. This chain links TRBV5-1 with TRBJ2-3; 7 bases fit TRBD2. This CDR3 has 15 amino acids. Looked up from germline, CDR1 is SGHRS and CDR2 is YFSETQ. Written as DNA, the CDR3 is TGTGCCAGCAGTTTTCGAGCGGGGAGCACAGATACGCAGTATTTT. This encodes CASSFRAGSTDTQYF.

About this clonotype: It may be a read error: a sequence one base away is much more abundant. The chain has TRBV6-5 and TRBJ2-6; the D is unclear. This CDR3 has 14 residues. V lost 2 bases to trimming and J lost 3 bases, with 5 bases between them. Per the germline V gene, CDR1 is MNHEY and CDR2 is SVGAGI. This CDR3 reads CASSYRDGANVLTF. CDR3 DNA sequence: TGTGCCAGCAGTTACAGGGATGGGGCCAACGTCCTGACTTTC.